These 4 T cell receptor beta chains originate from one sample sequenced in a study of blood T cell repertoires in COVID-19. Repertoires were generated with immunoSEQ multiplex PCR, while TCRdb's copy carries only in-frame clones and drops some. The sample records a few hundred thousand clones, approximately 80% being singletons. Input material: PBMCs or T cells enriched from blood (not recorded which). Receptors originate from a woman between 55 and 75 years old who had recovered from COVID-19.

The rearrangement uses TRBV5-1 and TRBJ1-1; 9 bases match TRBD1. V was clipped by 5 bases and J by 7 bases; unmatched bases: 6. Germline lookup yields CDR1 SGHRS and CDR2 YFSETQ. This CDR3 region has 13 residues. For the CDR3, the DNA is TGCGCCAGCAGACAGGACAGGGGTAGTGAAGCTTTCTTT. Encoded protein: CASRQDRGSEAFF.

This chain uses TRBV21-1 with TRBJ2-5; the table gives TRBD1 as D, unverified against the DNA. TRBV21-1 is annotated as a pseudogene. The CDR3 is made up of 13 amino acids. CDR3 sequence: CASSKTRGETQYF. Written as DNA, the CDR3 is TGTGCCAGCAGCAAAACAAGGGGAGAGACCCAGTACTTC.

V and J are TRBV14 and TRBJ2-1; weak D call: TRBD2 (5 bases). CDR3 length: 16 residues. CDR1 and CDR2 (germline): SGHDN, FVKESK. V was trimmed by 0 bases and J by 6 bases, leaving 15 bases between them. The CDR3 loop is CASSQENTGISNEQFF. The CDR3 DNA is TGTGCCAGCAGCCAAGAAAATACGGGGATCAGCAATGAGCAGTTCTTC.

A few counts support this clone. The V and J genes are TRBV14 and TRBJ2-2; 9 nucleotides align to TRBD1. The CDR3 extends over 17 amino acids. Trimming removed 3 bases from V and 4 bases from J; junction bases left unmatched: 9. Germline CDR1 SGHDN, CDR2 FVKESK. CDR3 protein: CASSQHLGQGGTGELFF. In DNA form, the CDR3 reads TGTGCCAGCAGCCAGCACTTGGGACAGGGCGGCACCGGGGAGCTGTTTTTT.